The text below deals with one T cell receptor (beta chain). As yet, its antigen is unknown. TCRdb keeps only in-frame clones here, not all; method: immunoSEQ multiplex PCR. Here the sample spans under 2.5 million clones, 85% to 95% being singletons. These data are taken from a study of shared clonotypes between healthy human individuals. At the level of the study: Used for every donor were three CD4 naive, three CD4 memory, two CD8 naive and one CD8 memory plate.

The CDR3 totals 15 residues. Germline-derived CDR1 and CDR2 are MNHEY and SVGAGI. The V and J ends lost 6 bases and 0 bases respectively, with 15 bases between them. Study results and caveats: Clonotype sharing levels among donors were expected to vary with sequencing depth. Blood alone was sampled, and tissue repertoires likely differ.

This chain uses TRBV6-5 with TRBJ2-7, with D possibly being TRBD1 or TRBD2 (5 bases each). The source is a young man in good health. Some clones in this sample may be carry-over from other donors' samples. Source material: naive CD4+ T cells from PBMCs. The subset here: CD45RA+ positively selected. The CDR3 is CASRRRTGLSYEQYF. The CDR3 DNA sequence: TGTGCCAGCAGACGTCGGACGGGGCTCTCCTACGAGCAGTACTTC.